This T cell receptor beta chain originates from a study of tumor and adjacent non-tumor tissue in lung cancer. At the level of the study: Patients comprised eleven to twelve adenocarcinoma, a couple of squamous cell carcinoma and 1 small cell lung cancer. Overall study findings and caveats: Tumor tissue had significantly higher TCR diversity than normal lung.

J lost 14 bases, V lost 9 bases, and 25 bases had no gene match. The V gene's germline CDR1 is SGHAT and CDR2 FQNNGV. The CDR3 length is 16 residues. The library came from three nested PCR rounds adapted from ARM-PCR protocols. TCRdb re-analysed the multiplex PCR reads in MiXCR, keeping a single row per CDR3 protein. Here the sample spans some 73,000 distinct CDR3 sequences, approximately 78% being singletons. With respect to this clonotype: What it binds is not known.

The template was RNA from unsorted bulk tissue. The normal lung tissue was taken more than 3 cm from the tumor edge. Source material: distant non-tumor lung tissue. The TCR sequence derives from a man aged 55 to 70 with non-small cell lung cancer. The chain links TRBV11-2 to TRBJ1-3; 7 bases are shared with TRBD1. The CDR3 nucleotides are TGTGCCAGTAGCGAACAGGGGTCGAGCTCTGGAAAGACCTTATATTTT. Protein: CASSEQGSSSGKTLYF.